This is a list of T cell receptor beta chains from one sample in a study of CD8 T cells in ankylosing spondylitis. Using its own MiXCR run on the 5' RACE reads, TCRdb lists one record per CDR3 protein. The sample includes 350,000 or so distinct CDR3 sequences, roughly 12% of them seen just once. Material: blood, either unsorted or a sorted T cell fraction (not recorded which). The receptor set was obtained from a female donor with ankylosing spondylitis or in good health (not recorded which). Both conserved end residues are part of each CDR3. The D gene is left open where the match is weak. Clone size is shown for a subset of rows, as once, few, many or a class of expanded clone.

many - TRBJ1-1 TRBV28 CASSPTARVLNTEAFF TGTGCCAGCAGTCCGACCGCCCGCGTTTTGAACACTGAAGCTTTCTTT
- TRBD1 TRBJ1-1 TRBV5-1 CASSVDRGLYTEAFF TGCGCCAGCAGCGTGGACAGGGGGCTTTACACTGAAGCTTTCTTT
many - TRBJ1-2 TRBV20-1 CSAGTANYGYTF TGCAGTGCTGGGACGGCGAACTATGGCTACACCTTC
- - TRBJ2-7 TRBV19 CAAVGGLYEQYF TGTGCCGCGGTGGGGGGGCTGTACGAGCAGTACTTC
- - TRBJ1-4 TRBV7-2 CASSPRTGEKLFF TGTGCCAGCAGCCCGCGCACAGGGGAAAAACTGTTTTTT
many - TRBJ2-7 TRBV20-1 CSARDLGGSYEQYF TGCAGTGCTAGAGATTTAGGCGGATCCTACGAGCAGTACTTC
many - TRBJ2-1 TRBV7-3 CASSSRRTPLNEQFF TGTGCCAGCAGCTCAAGAAGAACTCCCCTCAATGAGCAGTTCTTC
- - TRBJ2-1 TRBV7-2 CASSSGQGSGTRRFF TGTGCCAGCAGCTCCGGGCAGGGTTCGGGAACGAGACGGTTCTTC
few TRBD2 TRBJ2-1 TRBV28 CASSFLGTNSYNEQFF TGTGCCAGCAGTTTCCTTGGGACTAACTCCTACAATGAGCAGTTCTTC
many - TRBJ1-1 TRBV5-1 CASSLQDGGSTEAFF TGCGCCAGCAGCTTGCAGGATGGGGGGAGCACTGAAGCTTTCTTT
many - TRBJ2-2 TRBV3-1 CASSQEVVIEAGELFF TGTGCCAGCAGCCAAGAGGTGGTAATTGAGGCCGGGGAGCTGTTTTTT
- TRBD2 TRBJ2-1 TRBV4-2 CASSQVSRGSDEQFF TGTGCCAGCAGCCAAGTTTCGCGGGGGAGCGATGAGCAGTTCTTC
- - TRBJ2-6 TRBV5-6 CASSLGETRRSSGANVLTF TGTGCCAGCAGCTTGGGAGAGACCCGGAGAAGCTCTGGGGCCAACGTCCTGACTTTC
- TRBD2 TRBJ2-6 TRBV11-2 CASSPQGTSLPGANVLTF TGTGCCAGCAGCCCCCAAGGGACTAGCCTTCCTGGGGCCAACGTCCTGACTTTC
many - TRBJ1-4 TRBV20-1 CSGLGASEKLFF TGCAGTGGCCTGGGGGCAAGTGAAAAACTGTTTTTT
- - TRBJ2-7 TRBV5-4 CASSGLDRDGNEQYF TGTGCCAGCAGCGGGCTGGACCGCGACGGAAACGAGCAGTACTTC
many - TRBJ1-4 TRBV5-1 CASSQGPDEKLFF TGCGCCAGCAGTCAGGGGCCAGATGAAAAACTGTTTTTT
many - TRBJ1-3 TRBV7-9 CASSFERGGNTIYF TGTGCCAGCAGCTTTGAGAGGGGAGGAAACACCATATATTTT
- TRBD2 TRBJ2-3 TRBV10-3 CAIKGSGGAQYF TGTGCCATCAAGGGGAGCGGGGGAGCGCAGTATTTT
many TRBD2 TRBJ2-7 TRBV5-1 CASSPGGLAGVDEQYF TGCGCCAGCAGCCCTGGAGGCCTAGCGGGAGTAGACGAGCAGTACTTC
- TRBD2 TRBJ2-3 TRBV4-2 CASSPIKGAGVPDTQYF TGTGCCAGCAGCCCCATAAAGGGAGCGGGAGTGCCAGATACGCAGTATTTT
- TRBD1 TRBJ1-6 TRBV15 CATSRGGTETSPLHF TGTGCCACCAGCAGAGGGGGGACAGAAACTTCACCCCTCCACTTT
many - TRBJ2-7 TRBV11-2 CASSPRRLSMRASYEQYF TGTGCCAGCAGCCCCCGTAGGTTAAGTATGCGAGCCTCCTACGAGCAGTACTTC
- TRBD1 TRBJ1-4 TRBV30 CAWTRGANEKLFF TGTGCCTGGACCAGGGGGGCTAATGAAAAACTGTTTTTT
few - TRBJ2-7 TRBV28 CASSSPDRLSSYEQYF TGTGCCAGCAGTTCTCCGGACCGTCTGAGCTCCTACGAGCAGTACTTC
many - TRBJ2-7 TRBV20-1 CSAITGYEQYF TGCAGTGCTATTACGGGGTACGAGCAGTACTTC
many - TRBJ2-7 TRBV20-1 CSAVTGGRVEQYF TGCAGTGCTGTCACGGGGGGCAGGGTCGAGCAGTACTTC
many - TRBJ1-1 TRBV5-6 CASSLGAGPKVDTEAFF TGTGCCAGCAGCTTGGGTGCAGGGCCGAAGGTGGACACTGAAGCTTTCTTT
few TRBD1 TRBJ2-5 TRBV12-3/TRBV12-4 CASSTDRAGTQYF TGTGCCAGCAGTACGGACAGGGCCGGGACCCAGTACTTC
many TRBD2 TRBJ2-2 TRBV7-8 CASSPRAGGNTGELFF TGTGCCAGCAGCCCTCGTGCGGGAGGGAACACCGGGGAGCTGTTTTTT
many - TRBJ2-6 TRBV21-1 CASSNFPNRSGANVLTF TGTGCCAGCAGCAATTTTCCCAATCGCTCTGGGGCCAACGTCCTGACTTTC
many TRBD1 TRBJ1-2 TRBV20-1 CSASEGTANYGYTF TGCAGTGCTAGTGAGGGGACAGCTAACTATGGCTACACCTTC
- - TRBJ1-5 TRBV18 CASSPTGGAWEGNQPQHF TGTGCCAGCTCACCAACCGGGGGCGCGTGGGAAGGCAATCAGCCCCAGCATTTT
many - TRBJ1-6 TRBV7-9 CASSLPGLNSPLHF TGTGCCAGCAGCTTACCGGGCCTGAATTCACCCCTCCACTTT
many TRBD1 TRBJ2-5 TRBV6-1 CASRGQGIQETQYF TGTGCCAGCAGAGGACAGGGGATCCAAGAGACCCAGTACTTC
- TRBD2 TRBJ2-1 TRBV7-6 CASSLGSGLAGGGKSPTNEQFF TGTGCCAGCAGCTTAGGTTCGGGACTAGCGGGGGGTGGTAAGAGCCCCACCAATGAGCAGTTCTTC
many TRBD1 TRBJ2-1 TRBV2 CASIPAQGAGNEQFF TGTGCCAGCATCCCCGCGCAGGGGGCAGGCAATGAGCAGTTCTTC
many - TRBJ2-7 TRBV19 CASSIKIHSYEQYF TGTGCCAGTAGTATAAAGATTCACTCCTACGAGCAGTACTTC
- - TRBJ2-7 TRBV6-1 CASSETRHVIFYEQYF TGTGCCAGCAGTGAAACCAGACATGTAATATTTTACGAGCAGTACTTC
many TRBD2 TRBJ2-2 TRBV7-8 CASSLGTSGRANTGELFF TGTGCCAGCAGCCTAGGGACTAGCGGGAGGGCGAACACCGGGGAGCTGTTTTTT
many - TRBJ1-1 TRBV29-1 CSVEKQGNTEAFF TGCAGCGTTGAAAAACAGGGTAATACTGAAGCTTTCTTT
many TRBD2 TRBJ2-1 TRBV12-3/TRBV12-4 CASSGGLASNEQFF TGTGCCAGCAGCGGGGGACTAGCGTCGAATGAGCAGTTCTTC
many - TRBJ1-1 TRBV28 CASSPLGFMGTEAFF TGTGCCAGCAGCCCCCTTGGGTTTATGGGGACTGAAGCTTTCTTT
many - TRBJ2-2 TRBV27 CASSRPGHPTGELFF TGTGCCAGCTCCCGGCCGGGACACCCTACCGGGGAGCTGTTTTTT
- TRBD2 TRBJ2-1 TRBV20-1 CCARTLAGGPEYNEQFF TGCTGTGCTAGGACCTTAGCGGGAGGGCCAGAATACAATGAGCAGTTCTTC